Sequencing of this T cell receptor beta chain was carried out in a study of OX40 agonist ivuxolimab in advanced cancers. Overall study: The patients got ivuxolimab, which is an agonistic anti-OX40 (CD134) antibody. Three patients, one with hepatocellular carcinoma and two with cutaneous melanoma, responded partially. Overall study findings and caveats: The expanded peripheral T cells' antigen specificity was not determined.

V was pared by 1 base and J by 1 base, with 11 bases between. This CDR3 spans 15 amino acids. CDR1 is SGHAT, CDR2 FQNNGV, per germline. The data were produced by immunoSEQ multiplex PCR, yet TCRdb's version contains in-frame clones alone and is incomplete. Among approximately 70,000 clones listed, about four fifths were seen once. With respect to this clone: The antigen is undetermined.

The sequenced sample was CD4+ or CD8+ T cells sorted from blood, obtained in a trial of the OX40 agonist ivuxolimab. The rearrangement joins TRBV11-2 to TRBJ2-7; D not certain. This sequence was found in an adult with an advanced solid tumor such as melanoma, head and neck, liver or kidney cancer. The CDR3 nucleotides are TGTGCCAGCAGCTTAGCTCGGACGGAATCCTACGAGCAGTACTTC. It specifies CASSLARTESYEQYF.